This entry describes one TCR beta chain. This receptor's antigen is unknown. One base away there is no much larger clone; base qualities are not given. There are 16 amino acids in the CDR3, from cysteine to phenylalanine inclusive. Just CDR3 DNA is preserved here, 48 bases in frame from base 1. V was cut back by 3 bases and J by 4 bases, leaving a gap of 18 bases between them. Taken from the germline V gene, the CDR1 and CDR2 loops are SGHTA and FQGNSA. These data originate in a study of circulating tumor DNA in untreated peripheral T-cell lymphoma (dated by TCRdb to the early 2020s). For the wider study: To follow circulating tumor DNA that carried tumor TCR clonotypes, serum samples were taken at baseline and then repeatedly over the course of treatment. On the study overall, not on this receptor specifically: Tumor-specific clonotypes were identified in approximately 78% of patients, with identification achieved from more than 85% of baseline tissues and about 63% of baseline serum samples. A couple of patients with persistently detectable ctDNA after therapy stayed in remission over roughly 10 years of follow-up, so ctDNA persistence did not always predict relapse. Of the approximately 26 patients who had serial samples, less than 40% had cleared ctDNA after two cycles, and ctDNA that was still detectable after therapy showed a trend toward worse survival.

Next-generation sequencing of T-cell receptor sequences was used to monitor peripheral T-cell lymphoma patients receiving frontline treatment on a trial. Libraries were built with the immunoSEQ multiplex PCR assay. TCRdb obtained this table from immuneACCESS and retained in-frame rearrangements with V and J assigned. These tables miss some clones; where compared with another copy, unresolved V genes account for less than half of the shortfall, and the remainder is unexplained. The sample has approximately 400 clones on record, roughly nine tenths of them singletons. Around 90% of the sample is in the top ten clones.

Sequencing input: cell-free DNA from blood serum. The rearranged segments are TRBV7-2 and TRBJ1-1; the D segment cannot be called with confidence. The receptor was isolated from a human donor with peripheral T-cell lymphoma. The CDR3 amino acid sequence is: CASSFVFMAAGTEAFF. Read as DNA, the sequence is TGTGCCAGCAGCTTCGTATTTATGGCAGCAGGCACTGAAGCTTTCTTT.